This TCR beta chain was sequenced during a study of T cells after yellow fever vaccination. The V gene's germline CDR1 is MGHRA and CDR2 YSYEKL. V lost 3 bases, J lost 4 bases, and 16 bases lay in between. CDR3 length: 16 residues. This clonotype was found a few times. The antigen remains unidentified. Study-wide results and limits: A faster peak, day 5 versus 15, was reached by the weaker secondary response. Researchers cautioned that FACS-sorted repertoires could harbor abundant clonotypes contaminating from the bulk population.

A 5'RACE template-switching step, the method used to make TCR cDNA, added a universal primer site and UMIs. Each CDR3 protein is one row after TCRdb ran MiXCR on the 5' RACE reads. The repertoire holds fewer than 350,000 distinct CDR3 sequences, with more than 8.5% as singletons. The clonotype comes from a man between 18 and 35 years old who received the YFV17D yellow fever vaccine. Here the sequenced sample was PBMCs, taken on the day of the first yellow fever vaccination. This chain uses TRBV4-1 with TRBJ1-5; D might be TRBD1 (5 bases). CDR3 sequence reads: CASSHPVGGVNQPQHF. In DNA, the CDR3 is TGCGCCAGCAGCCACCCCGTGGGGGGTGTAAATCAGCCCCAGCATTTT.